The 25 T cell receptor beta chains below come from one sample, sequenced in a study of blood T cell repertoires in COVID-19. Produced via immunoSEQ multiplex PCR; TCRdb's table is partial and in-frame only. The repertoire holds fewer than 120,000 clones, about 75% seen once, with under 20% in the top ten. The sample taken for sequencing was peripheral blood. The receptors shown here come from a woman older than 75 with active or convalescent COVID-19.

The gene calls are TRBV19 and TRBJ1-4, with D hard to call. The CDR3 has 13 residues. Germline V lookup: CDR1 LNHDA, CDR2 SQIVND (reference sequence). Trimming cost V 6 bases and J 4 bases, with 9 bases left between them. CDR3 nucleotide sequence: TGTGCCAGTAGCCCTGTCGTTAATGAAAAACTGTTTTTT. Translation: CASSPVVNEKLFF.

This clone was observed a handful of times. The rearrangement uses TRBV2 and TRBJ1-2; D is perhaps TRBD1 (5 bases). With 2 bases removed from V and 8 bases from J, the gap between germline ends came to 15 bases. This CDR3 spans 14 amino acids. Germline values: CDR1 SNHLY, CDR2 FYNNEI. The CDR3 DNA reads TGTGCCAGCAGTGAACAGGGCAGTTTGAAAGGCTACACCTTC. This sequence encodes CASSEQGSLKGYTF.

The chain links TRBV18 to TRBJ1-2; no reliable D call. There are 14 residues in the CDR3. The V end lost 1 base, the J end lost 4 bases, and 10 bases lay between the germline ends. Germline V gives CDR1 KGHSH, CDR2 LQKENI. Written as DNA, the CDR3 is TGTGCCAGCTCACCACAGTACGGGATCTATGGCTACACCTTC. Amino acid sequence: CASSPQYGIYGYTF.

The chain uses TRBV7-2 and TRBJ2-1, with 13 positions matching TRBD2. The germline V gene encodes CDR1 SGHTA and CDR2 FQGNSA. Trimming cost V 2 bases and J 0 bases; bases outside gene matches: 1. The CDR3 totals 17 residues. This CDR3 reads CASSLRTSGSSYNEQFF. In DNA form, the CDR3 reads TGTGCCAGCAGCTTAAGGACTAGCGGGAGCTCCTACAATGAGCAGTTCTTC.

The chain joins TRBV4-1 to TRBJ1-2; the D is unclear. Per germline, CDR1 MGHRA and CDR2 YSYEKL. V was cut by 1 base and J by 5 bases, with 8 bases left in between. The CDR3 is 13 amino acids. The CDR3 DNA reads as TGCGCCAGCAGCCAAGGAGCGGGATATGGCTACACCTTC. Its protein product is CASSQGAGYGYTF.

This clone came up a few times. This chain uses TRBV18 with TRBJ1-5; unclear D gene. CDR3 size: 13 residues. CDR1 is KGHSH and CDR2 is LQKENI in the germline V gene. Deletions cut 8 bases from V and 4 bases from J, with 12 bases between. Here the CDR3 DNA reads TGTGCCAGCCAAGGCCAGGATAATCAGCCCCAGCATTTT. Its protein product is CASQGQDNQPQHF. Together with reference TRBV18 and TRBJ1-5, the CDR3 gives the full variable domain: NAGVMQNPRHLVRRRGQEARLRCSPMKGHSHVYWYRQLPEEGLKFMVYLQKENIIDESGMPKERFSAEFPKEGPSILRIQQVVRGDSAAYFCASQGQDNQPQHFGDGTRLSIL.

The rearrangement joins TRBV24-1 to TRBJ2-2; 8 bases map to TRBD1. The CDR3 length is 16 residues. The V segment lost 4 bases and the J segment 2 bases; nucleotides outside the gene matches: 5. CDR1 is KGHDR, CDR2 SFDVKD, per germline. The CDR3, as DNA: TGTGCCACCAGTGACCCACAGGGGGGAAACACCGGGGAGCTGTTTTTT. The encoded protein is CATSDPQGGNTGELFF.

J is TRBJ2-3 and V is TRBV30; TRBD2 matches 9 bases. This CDR3 has 17 amino acids. The germline gives CDR1 GTSNPN, CDR2 SVGIG (reference sequence). After removal of 4 bases from V and 1 base from J, the junction contained 12 bases not matched to a gene. The chain's CDR3 is CAWTVPTLAGGTDTQYF. CDR3 nucleotide sequence: TGTGCCTGGACCGTTCCCACTTTAGCGGGAGGCACAGATACGCAGTATTTT.

This sequence joins TRBV27 and TRBJ1-4; 8 bases agree with TRBD1. The CDR3 runs 15 residues. The V gene end was trimmed by 5 bases and the J gene end by 6 bases; junction bases not matched to a gene: 8. Germline CDR1 reads MNHEY; CDR2 reads SMNVEV (reference sequence). CDR3: CASSPRQGTDEKLFF. For the CDR3, the DNA is TGTGCCAGCAGTCCTAGACAGGGGACCGATGAAAAACTGTTTTTT.

CDR3 bases: TGTGCCAGCAGCCCCCCCTTCCGGGGGATAAGCACTGAAGCTTTCTTT. Amino acids: CASSPPFRGISTEAFF. The chain combines TRBV5-4 with TRBJ1-1; TRBD1 might be the D (5 bases). With 4 bases removed from V and 4 bases from J, the gap between germline ends came to 20 bases. The CDR3 sequence is 16 residues long. Germline V gene sequence: CDR1 SGHNT, CDR2 YYREEE (reference sequence).

CDR3: CASSGNNEQFF. Written as DNA, the CDR3 is TGTGCCAGCTCAGGCAACAATGAGCAGTTCTTC. The chain joins TRBV18 to TRBJ2-1; D is unresolved. The CDR3 length is 11 residues. V was pared by 5 bases and J by 5 bases, with 4 bases between. The germline CDR1 and CDR2 sequences are KGHSH and LQKENI.

The rearrangement joins TRBV5-1 to TRBJ2-5; 13 nucleotides line up with TRBD2. Losses at the gene ends were 5 bases for V and 4 bases for J; bases not matched to a gene: 11. CDR1 is SGHRS, CDR2 YFSETQ, per germline. The CDR3 length is 17 residues. CDR3 nucleotides: TGCGCCAGCAGTCGAGGACTAGCGGGAGCCTTGGGAGAGACCCAGTACTTC. Its protein product is CASSRGLAGALGETQYF. The whole variable domain, filled in from reference TRBV5-1 and TRBJ2-5, reads KAGVTQTPRYLIKTRGQQVTLSCSPISGHRSVSWYQQTPGQGLQFLFEYFSETQRNKGNFPGRFSGRQFSNSRSEMNVSTLELGDSALYLCASSRGLAGALGETQYFGPGTRLLVL.

The CDR3 region has the DNA TGTGCCAGCAGTACTCGAGACAGGGCTACTGAAGCTTTCTTT. Its translation is CASSTRDRATEAFF. The J gene is TRBJ1-1, the V gene TRBV5-8; 7 bases match TRBD1. V was pared by 5 bases and J by 5 bases, with 9 bases of the junction left unmatched. CDR1 and CDR2 from the germline V gene are SGHTS and YDEGEE. This CDR3 has 14 amino acids.

The chain has TRBV28 and TRBJ1-5, with D possibly matching TRBD1 (5 bases). V lost 5 bases, J lost 0 bases, and 11 bases lay in between. Germline loops: CDR1 MDHEN, CDR2 SYDVKM. This CDR3 has 15 residues. CDR3 sequence: CASSGHRYSNQPQHF. CDR3 sequence (DNA): TGTGCCAGCAGTGGACACCGTTATAGCAATCAGCCCCAGCATTTT.

This clone was found a few times. The J gene is TRBJ1-4, the V gene TRBV5-1, with D possibly matching TRBD1 (5 bases). The V gene lost 0 bases and the J gene lost 4 bases, with 7 bases spanning the gap. The CDR3 runs to 14 residues. The V gene's germline CDR1 is SGHRS and CDR2 YFSETQ. The CDR3 sequence is CASSLGQLNEKLFF. The DNA of the CDR3 is TGCGCCAGCAGCTTGGGACAGCTTAATGAAAAACTGTTTTTT.

CDR3 bases: TGCAGCGTTGTTCTGACAGGGCGCGACATAGGCTACACCTTC. This gives the protein CSVVLTGRDIGYTF. The chain recombines TRBV29-1 with TRBJ1-2, with TRBD1 identical over 7 bases. The germline V gene has CDR1 SQVTM and CDR2 ANQGSEA. This CDR3 is built from 14 residues. V was pared by 4 bases and J by 8 bases, with 13 bases of the junction left unmatched.

As to this clone: In the same sample, other DNA sequences code for this CDR3. CDR3 DNA: TGCAGTGCTGGTAGCTATGGCTACACCTTC. Translation: CSAGSYGYTF. This chain joins TRBV20-1 and TRBJ1-2; D not certain. This CDR3 has 10 amino acids. The V end lost 5 bases, the J end lost 4 bases, and 5 bases lay between the germline ends. Germline V CDR1 and CDR2: DFQATT, SNEGSKA (reference sequence).

This sequence joins TRBV5-1 and TRBJ2-3; the D gene is possibly TRBD2 (5 bases). From germline, CDR1 is SGHRS and CDR2 YFSETQ. Trimming removed 0 bases from V and 0 bases from J, with 14 bases in between. This CDR3 spans 17 amino acids. This CDR3 reads CASSLGTGLTSTDTQYF. CDR3 coding DNA: TGCGCCAGCAGCTTGGGGACTGGGCTAACTAGCACAGATACGCAGTATTTT.

The chain employs TRBV7-6 and TRBJ2-1, with 11 bases fitting TRBD1. V shed 5 bases and J 6 bases; nucleotides not matched to a gene: 12. CDR1 SGHVS and CDR2 FNYEAQ come from the germline V gene. This CDR3 has 17 residues. The CDR3 is CASSPLPGTGGGNEQFF. CDR3 DNA: TGTGCCAGCAGCCCATTACCCGGGACAGGGGGGGGCAATGAGCAGTTCTTC.

V usage is TRBV7-9 and J usage is TRBJ2-1; 8 positions match TRBD2. V lost 4 bases, J lost 9 bases, and 14 bases stayed unmatched. Germline-derived CDR1 and CDR2 are SEHNR and FQNEAQ (reference sequence). The CDR3 spans 16 residues. The CDR3 spells CASSSPLGSGIVEQFF. CDR3 in DNA: TGTGCCAGCAGCTCCCCGTTGGGTAGCGGGATCGTTGAGCAGTTCTTC.

The V call is TRBV5-1, the J call TRBJ1-1; TRBD1 is a possible D gene (5 bases). The CDR3 extends over 14 amino acids. V was shortened by 0 bases and J by 6 bases, with 12 bases between the two germline ends. Germline values: CDR1 SGHRS, CDR2 YFSETQ. The CDR3 sequence is CASSLDRFPPEAFF. In DNA form, the CDR3 reads TGCGCCAGCAGCTTGGACAGGTTTCCGCCTGAAGCTTTCTTT. The full variable domain, its missing parts supplied by reference TRBV5-1 and TRBJ1-1, is KAGVTQTPRYLIKTRGQQVTLSCSPISGHRSVSWYQQTPGQGLQFLFEYFSETQRNKGNFPGRFSGRQFSNSRSEMNVSTLELGDSALYLCASSLDRFPPEAFFGQGTRLTVV.

The genes are TRBV2 and TRBJ2-7, with D perhaps matching TRBD1 (7 bases). The germline gives CDR1 SNHLY, CDR2 FYNNEI. Trimming removed 6 bases at V and 6 bases at J, with 12 bases between. CDR3 length equals 12 residues. The CDR3 coding sequence is TGTGCCAGCAGATCAGGGGGGTTCGAGCAGTACTTC. Residues: CASRSGGFEQYF.

This chain uses TRBV7-9 with TRBJ2-7; 11 bases are shared with TRBD1. The V segment lost 11 bases and the J segment 5 bases; nucleotides outside the gene matches: 8. Germline values: CDR1 SEHNR, CDR2 FQNEAQ (reference sequence). This CDR3 contains 13 residues. Written as DNA, the CDR3 is TGTGCCGGTCAGGGACAGGGGGAAAACGAGCAGTACTTC. This encodes CAGQGQGENEQYF.

The chain recombines TRBV6-5 with TRBJ2-7, with no clear D. Between the trimmed V and J ends, which lost 0 bases and 0 bases, there was a span of 9 bases. Germline CDR1 is MNHEY and CDR2 is SVGAGI. There are 15 residues in the CDR3. The CDR3 coding sequence is TGTGCCAGCAGTTACTCCCGCAGGTTCTCCTACGAGCAGTACTTC. This encodes CASSYSRRFSYEQYF.

V gene TRBV5-8 combines with J gene TRBJ1-4; D perhaps matches TRBD1 (6 bases). Germline V gene data show CDR1 as SGHTS and CDR2 as YDEGEE. The CDR3 runs to 14 residues. With 6 bases removed from V and 6 bases from J, the gap between germline ends came to 15 bases. CDR3 DNA sequence: TGTGCCAGCAACAGCAGGGGCTCGGATGAAAAACTGTTTTTT. Its protein product is CASNSRGSDEKLFF.